This T cell receptor (beta chain) is drawn from a study of OX40 agonist ivuxolimab in advanced cancers. As for the study in general: Subjects had a mean age of about 61 years, with a range of roughly 20 to 79; around 83% were male. Two patients with cutaneous melanoma and one with hepatocellular carcinoma, three in total, showed partial responses. Study-wide results and limits: In the 0.1 to 3.0 mg/kg range, CD4+ and CD8+ blood T cells had expanded clonally by week 6.

Per the germline V gene, CDR1 is SGHNT and CDR2 is YENEEA. The CDR3 is 13 amino acids. Trimming took 3 bases from V and 7 from J, leaving 13 bases between them. Data came from immunoSEQ multiplex PCR; TCRdb stores just in-frame clones and leaves some out. The table has fewer than 25,000 clones, 70% to 85% seen once. With respect to this clone: The antigen is not known.

The material was CD4+ or CD8+ T cells sorted from blood, obtained in a trial of the OX40 agonist ivuxolimab. V gene TRBV11-3 combines with J gene TRBJ2-7, with TRBD2 as a possible D gene (6 bases). This clonotype was obtained from an adult with an advanced solid tumor such as melanoma, head and neck, liver or kidney cancer. The CDR3 nucleotides are TGTGCCAGCAGCTTCGGGGGAGCCGGGGAGCAGTACTTC. It is translated as CASSFGGAGEQYF.